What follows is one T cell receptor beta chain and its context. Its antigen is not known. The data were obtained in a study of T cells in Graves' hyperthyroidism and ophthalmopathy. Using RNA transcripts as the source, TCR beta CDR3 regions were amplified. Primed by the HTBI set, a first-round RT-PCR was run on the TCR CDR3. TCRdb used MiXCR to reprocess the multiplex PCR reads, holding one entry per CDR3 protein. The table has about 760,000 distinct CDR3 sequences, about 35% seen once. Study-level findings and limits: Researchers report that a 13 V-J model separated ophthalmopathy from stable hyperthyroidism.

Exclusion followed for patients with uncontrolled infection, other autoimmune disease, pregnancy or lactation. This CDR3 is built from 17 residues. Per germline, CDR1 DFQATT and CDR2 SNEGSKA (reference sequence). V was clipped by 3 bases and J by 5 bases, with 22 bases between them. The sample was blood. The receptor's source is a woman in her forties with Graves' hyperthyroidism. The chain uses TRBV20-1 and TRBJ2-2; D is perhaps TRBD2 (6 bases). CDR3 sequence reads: CSASESRGGVVTGELFF. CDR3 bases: TGCAGTGCTAGCGAGAGTCGCGGCGGGGTGGTTACCGGGGAGCTGTTTTTT.